These 30 T cell receptor beta chains came from one sample sequenced in a study of technical replicates of blood from several donors. The table came from immunoSEQ multiplex PCR; TCRdb's copy has only in-frame clones and leaves some out. Counted here are roughly 76,000 clones, 91% occurring once; the ten biggest clones make up approximately 0.4%. Sequencing input: T cells isolated from PBMCs. All receptors come from a human donor in good health. Some clones in this sample may be carry-over from other donors' samples.

This chain uses TRBV7-3 with TRBJ2-3; 7 bases align to TRBD2. Trimming cost V 5 bases and J 3 bases; bases outside gene matches: 5. Germline-derived CDR1 and CDR2 are SGHTA and FQGTGA. The CDR3 has 14 amino acids. CDR3 nucleotide sequence: TGTGCCAGCAGCATAGCGGGCCTTACAGATACGCAGTATTTT. Protein: CASSIAGLTDTQYF.

The rearrangement uses TRBV15 and TRBJ1-3; 8 bases align to TRBD1. The CDR3 consists of 17 residues. The V gene's germline CDR1 is LNHNV and CDR2 YYDKDF (reference sequence). The V and J ends lost 0 bases and 9 bases, in that order; junction bases with no gene match: 13. The CDR3 loop reads CATSRDLPNTGGSTIYF. For the CDR3, the DNA is TGTGCCACCAGCAGAGATCTCCCCAATACAGGGGGGAGCACCATATATTTT.

This sequence joins TRBV5-4 and TRBJ2-3; D call uncertain. This CDR3 spans 19 amino acids. Germline V gene lookup returns CDR1 SGHNT and CDR2 YYREEE (reference sequence). V lost 0 bases and J lost 0, with 20 bases in between. DNA for the CDR3: TGTGCCAGCAGCTTGGTTTCGGTAGTTGCCGATTCTAGCACAGATACGCAGTATTTT. It codes for CASSLVSVVADSSTDTQYF.

The genes are TRBV7-9 and TRBJ1-4; no reliable D call. The CDR3 extends over 13 amino acids. Trimming shortened V by 5 bases and J by 6 bases, and 10 bases separated the two germline ends. Germline V lookup: CDR1 SEHNR, CDR2 FQNEAQ (reference sequence). The CDR3 DNA follows: TGTGCCAGCAGCCCATCACGGTATGAAAAACTGTTTTTT. Translated, it gives CASSPSRYEKLFF.

The chain combines TRBV5-1 with TRBJ2-3; TRBD1 matches 9 bases. The CDR3 runs 17 residues. Germline V gene lookup returns CDR1 SGHRS and CDR2 YFSETQ. The junction had 13 bases not matched to a gene; V was cut back by 6 bases and J by 2 bases. This CDR3 reads CASTVQGALYNTDTQYF. In DNA, the CDR3 is TGCGCCAGCACCGTACAGGGGGCTTTATATAACACAGATACGCAGTATTTT.

J is TRBJ2-4 and V is TRBV2; D may be TRBD2 (6 bases). Germline CDR1 and CDR2: SNHLY and FYNNEI. The CDR3 spans 11 residues. V was pared by 7 bases and J by 6 bases, with 7 bases between. The CDR3 coding sequence is TGTGCCAGCATCGGGGGAAACATTCAGTACTTC. Amino acid sequence: CASIGGNIQYF.

V and J are TRBV2 and TRBJ2-4, with 12 bases fitting TRBD2. Germline CDR1 is SNHLY and CDR2 is FYNNEI. CDR3 length equals 15 residues. V gave up 5 bases and J gave up 4 bases; unmatched junction bases: 3. Written as DNA, the CDR3 is TGTGCCAGCAGTCCACTAGCGGGAGGTAAAAACATTCAGTACTTC. This translates into CASSPLAGGKNIQYF.

The DNA for the CDR3 is TGTGCCAGCAGTCGACAGGGGGCCACTGGGGCCAACGTCCTGACTTTC. Encoded protein: CASSRQGATGANVLTF. The chain combines TRBV2 with TRBJ2-6; 10 nucleotides line up with TRBD1. CDR1 and CDR2 from the germline V gene are SNHLY and FYNNEI. The CDR3 loop spans 16 amino acids. V was pared by 5 bases and J by 2 bases, with 3 bases of the junction left unmatched. The complete variable domain, with remaining parts taken from reference TRBV2 and TRBJ2-6, reads EPEVTQTPSHQVTQMGQEVILRCVPISNHLYFYWYRQILGQKVEFLVSFYNNEISEKSEIFDDQFSVERPDGSNFTLKIRSTKLEDSAMYFCASSRQGATGANVLTFGAGSRLTVL.

The chain is built from TRBV14 and TRBJ2-1, with 10 bases identical to TRBD2. There are 17 residues in the CDR3. J was trimmed by 0 bases and V by 4 bases; bases with no gene match: 6. The V gene's germline CDR1 is SGHDN and CDR2 FVKESK. CDR3 region: CASSLLIAGGSYNEQFF. CDR3 nucleotides: TGTGCCAGCAGCCTTCTAATAGCGGGGGGCTCCTACAATGAGCAGTTCTTC.

The rearrangement joins TRBV7-2 to TRBJ2-5; perhaps TRBD1 as D (6 bases). Germline V lookup: CDR1 SGHTA, CDR2 FQGNSA. The V gene lost 2 bases and the J gene lost 4 bases, with 11 bases spanning the gap. This CDR3 region has 14 residues. CDR3 nucleotides: TGTGCCAGCAGCTTAAACAGGGTGTTAGAGACCCAGTACTTC. Its protein is CASSLNRVLETQYF.

The genes are TRBV11-3 and TRBJ1-2; 7 bases match TRBD1. CDR1 is SGHNT, CDR2 YENEEA, per germline. CDR3 length: 14 amino acids. Losses at the gene ends were 5 bases for V and 6 bases for J; bases not matched to a gene: 9. CDR3 DNA: TGTGCCAGCAGCCCGGGACAGCTACTGAATGGCTACACCTTC. Its protein product is CASSPGQLLNGYTF. The full variable domain, its missing parts supplied by reference TRBV11-3 and TRBJ1-2, is EAGVVQSPRYKIIEKKQPVAFWCNPISGHNTLYWYLQNLGQGPELLIRYENEEAVDDSQLPKDRFSAERLKGVDSTLKIQPAELGDSAVYLCASSPGQLLNGYTFGSGTRLTVV.

The chain is built from TRBV4-3 and TRBJ2-3, with a weak D call TRBD2 (6 bases). Germline V CDR1 and CDR2: LGHNA, YSLEER. The CDR3 runs to 16 residues. Trimming stripped 1 base from V and 2 bases from J, with 13 bases between. DNA for the CDR3: TGCGCCAGCAGCCAAGTTGAAGGGACTGCCACAGATACGCAGTATTTT. Translated: CASSQVEGTATDTQYF.

This clone came up once. V is TRBV2 and J is TRBJ2-5, with D perhaps matching TRBD2 (6 bases). Germline-derived CDR1 and CDR2 are SNHLY and FYNNEI. The V end lost 3 bases, the J end lost 5 bases, and 16 bases lay between the germline ends. CDR3 size: 15 residues. Here the CDR3 DNA reads TGTGCCAGCAGTGATCAAGCACTAGCCTTCGAGACCCAGTACTTC. Protein product: CASSDQALAFETQYF.

About this clone itself: An end of the junction differs from the germline gene, which may be a read error. The V and J genes are TRBV7-7 and TRBJ2-1; 7 bases fit TRBD2. The CDR3 loop spans 14 amino acids. Per germline, CDR1 SSHAT and CDR2 FNYEAQ (reference sequence). The CDR3 DNA reads as TGTGCTAGCAGCAGTACTAGCGCGATCAATGAGCAGTTCTTC. Translation: CASSSTSAINEQFF.

A few counts support this clone. This chain uses TRBV4-3 with TRBJ1-1, with D unresolved. The CDR3 contains 12 residues. Trimming took off 0 bases at V and 8 bases at J, with 7 bases between the two ends. The V gene's germline CDR1 is LGHNA and CDR2 YSLEER. The CDR3 loop reads CASSQDTREAFF. CDR3 sequence (DNA): TGCGCCAGCAGCCAAGATACCAGGGAAGCTTTCTTT.

The rearrangement links TRBV5-1 to TRBJ1-2, with D perhaps matching TRBD1 (6 bases). The CDR3 runs to 15 residues. Germline CDR1 SGHRS, CDR2 YFSETQ. V was shortened by 3 bases and J by 4 bases, with 16 bases between the two germline ends. The CDR3, as DNA: TGCGCCAGCAGCTCTAACCAGGGGTTCAGCTATGGCTACACCTTC. This encodes CASSSNQGFSYGYTF.

The chain is built from TRBV5-1 and TRBJ2-7; 13 nucleotides agree with TRBD2. V gave up 4 bases and J gave up 3 bases; unmatched junction bases: 4. The CDR3 has 15 amino acids. Germline CDR1 SGHRS, CDR2 YFSETQ. In nucleotides, the CDR3 is TGCGCCAGCAGCGTTGGGACTAGCGGGATCTACGAGCAGTACTTC. This gives the protein CASSVGTSGIYEQYF.

This chain joins TRBV9 and TRBJ1-2, with D perhaps TRBD1 (6 bases). V gave up 3 bases and J gave up 8 bases, with 17 bases separating them. This CDR3 comprises 14 residues. From germline, CDR1 is SGDLS and CDR2 YYNGEE. CDR3 loop: CASSGPGTITGYTF. The DNA of the CDR3 is TGTGCCAGCAGCGGACCGGGGACAATTACGGGCTACACCTTC.

Comments on this clone: The junction departs from the called germline gene at one end, perhaps through a read error. This chain uses TRBV9 with TRBJ1-2; the D gene is possibly TRBD1 (6 bases). Germline V gene lookup returns CDR1 SGDLS and CDR2 YYNGEE. CDR3 length: 15 residues. The CDR3 nucleotides are TGTGCCAGCAGCGTTTCCGGACAGCTTAACCATGGCTACACCTTC. It yields the protein CASSVSGQLNHGYTF.

This clone appeared many times. The genes are TRBV19 and TRBJ1-3, with 7 bases fitting TRBD1. The length of the CDR3 is 16 residues. Germline V CDR1 and CDR2: LNHDA, SQIVND (reference sequence). Losses at the gene ends were 0 bases for V and 4 bases for J; bases not matched to a gene: 6. This CDR3 reads CASSIDLTGPGNTIYF. CDR3 bases: TGTGCCAGTAGTATAGACTTGACAGGGCCCGGAAACACCATATATTTT.

The rearrangement joins TRBV2 to TRBJ2-2, with 10 bases fitting TRBD2. CDR3 length: 16 residues. The trim removed 3 bases at V and 6 bases at J, leaving 7 bases unmatched. From germline, CDR1 is SNHLY and CDR2 FYNNEI. CDR3 bases: TGTGCCAGCAGTGATGGGCTAGCGGGAGCCCCCGGGGAGCTGTTTTTT. This encodes CASSDGLAGAPGELFF.

This chain links TRBV28 with TRBJ2-7, with D possibly matching TRBD1 (6 bases). This CDR3 has 12 residues. Germline lookup yields CDR1 MDHEN and CDR2 SYDVKM. V gave up 5 bases and J gave up 7 bases, with 12 bases separating them. The CDR3 is CASSRTGIEQYF. The CDR3 bases are TGTGCCAGCAGTCGTACAGGGATAGAGCAGTACTTC.

In nucleotides, the CDR3 is TGTGCCAGCAGCGTCGGGACTAGCTTGGGGGTAAGCGATGAGCAGTTCTTC. It specifies CASSVGTSLGVSDEQFF. The rearrangement links TRBV9 to TRBJ2-1; 9 bases match TRBD2. Germline V gene sequence: CDR1 SGDLS, CDR2 YYNGEE. The CDR3 has 17 amino acids. J lost 8 bases, V lost 2 bases, and 14 bases had no gene match.

This clone was observed once. This sequence joins TRBV4-1 and TRBJ1-4; TRBD1 agrees at 9 bases. The CDR3 has 16 residues. Per the germline V gene, CDR1 is MGHRA and CDR2 is YSYEKL. Losses at the gene ends were 8 bases for V and 6 bases for J; bases not matched to a gene: 13. The CDR3 DNA is TGCGCCAGCCACGCCGTAACCCGGGACAGGGATGAAAAACTGTTTTTT. Translating gives CASHAVTRDRDEKLFF.

J is TRBJ1-1 and V is TRBV12-5; D gene ambiguous. There are 11 residues in the CDR3. In germline, CDR1 is LGHNT, CDR2 FRNRAP. Deletions cut 8 bases from V and 6 bases from J, with 10 bases between. Here the CDR3 DNA reads TGTGCTAGTACCGCGTCTTCTGAAGCTTTCTTT. Its translation is CASTASSEAFF.

The rearrangement uses TRBV6-1 and TRBJ2-1; TRBD2 matches at 12 bases. The CDR3 totals 15 residues. Germline loops: CDR1 MNHNS, CDR2 SASEGT. The ends lost 4 bases at V and 4 bases at J; junction bases unmatched: 2. The CDR3 DNA is TGTGCCAGCAGTGGCGGGACTAGCGGGTACAATGAGCAGTTCTTC. It encodes CASSGGTSGYNEQFF.

The gene calls are TRBV29-1 and TRBJ1-4; 7 bases line up with TRBD1. This CDR3 is built from 14 residues. CDR1 and CDR2 from the germline V gene are SQVTM and ANQGSEA. The J segment lost 8 bases and the V segment lost 3 bases, leaving 9 bases of the junction unmatched. This CDR3 is CSVEVRDRNEKLFF. For the CDR3, the DNA is TGCAGCGTTGAGGTCCGGGACAGAAACGAAAAACTGTTTTTT.

CDR3 protein: CASSPKTELPPPQHF. CDR3 nucleotides: TGTGCCAGTAGTCCTAAGACAGAACTCCCCCCGCCCCAGCATTTT. The chain uses TRBV19 and TRBJ1-5; D may be TRBD1 (5 bases). Germline lookup yields CDR1 LNHDA and CDR2 SQIVND (reference sequence). There are 15 residues in the CDR3. V lost 5 bases to trimming and J lost 9 bases, with 20 bases between them. Full variable domain (missing parts from reference TRBV19 and TRBJ1-5): DGGITQSPKYLFRKEGQNVTLSCEQNLNHDAMYWYRQDPGQGLRLIYYSQIVNDFQKGDIAEGYSVSREKKESFPLTVTSAQKNPTAFYLCASSPKTELPPPQHFGDGTRLSIL.

The CDR3 protein is CASSPLYPYEQYF. In DNA form, the CDR3 reads TGTGCCAGCAGCCCTCTCTACCCCTACGAGCAGTACTTC. The chain employs TRBV27 and TRBJ2-7; no clear D. The ends were cut back, 6 bases at V and 2 bases at J, with 11 bases in the middle. The length of the CDR3 is 13 residues. Germline assignment: CDR1 MNHEY and CDR2 SMNVEV (reference sequence).

This clone was recorded once. The chain has TRBV21-1 and TRBJ2-1; the table's D call TRBD1 went unverified against the DNA. TRBV21-1 is an annotated pseudogene. The CDR3 length is 18 residues. The DNA for the CDR3 is TGTGCCAGCAGCAAAAGGACAGGGGTAGTCGGGATTTCCTGTGAGCAGTTCTTC. Its protein is CASSKRTGVVGISCEQFF.